This TCR beta chain was found in a study of blood T cells in healthy people across ages. The V and J ends lost 1 base and 2 bases respectively, with 10 bases between them. From germline, CDR1 is SGHAT and CDR2 FQNNGV. CDR3 length equals 15 residues. A J-beta primer mix and a sample-barcoded 5' primer were used in a second PCR of about 7 to 12 cycles. TCRdb re-called the 5' RACE reads with MiXCR, one entry per CDR3 protein. The sample consists of about 570,000 distinct CDR3 sequences, roughly 29% of them appearing once. The donors, healthy Caucasians from Russia, were aged roughly 6 to 100. The sequenced material came from blood. The sequence was obtained from a woman between 65 and 79 years old in good health. The V and J genes are TRBV11-2 and TRBJ2-3; no clear D. The CDR3 protein is CASSLAGSVTDTQYF. The DNA of the CDR3 is TGTGCCAGCAGCTTAGCTGGGTCAGTCACAGATACGCAGTATTTT.